This T cell receptor beta chain stems from a study of cytomegalovirus exposure and HLA in healthy donors. Between the trimmed V and J ends, which lost 3 bases and 5 bases, there was a span of 10 bases. The CDR3 is made up of 13 amino acids. Germline V gives CDR1 SQVTM, CDR2 ANQGSEA. PCR amplification relied on 60 Vbeta primers (plus 13 Jbeta primers). Assay used: immunoSEQ multiplex PCR; TCRdb lists only in-frame clones, some missing. This sample yields 200,000 to 250,000 clones, of which about 80% are seen a single time; around 1.8% belongs to the top ten. J is TRBJ2-2 and V is TRBV29-1; possible D gene TRBD1, 5 bases. The receptor was derived from a man between 18 and 35 years old in good health and CMV-seronegative. What was sequenced was PBMCs. The CDR3 region has the DNA TGCAGCGTTGAGTCAGGGAAAACCGGGGAGCTGTTTTTT. Its protein product is CSVESGKTGELFF.